This T cell receptor beta chain was recorded in a study of T-cell reconstitution after alpha-beta-depleted transplantation in children. In its sample, this clonotype was seen many times. Its antigen is not known. For TCRbeta, the library was prepared with unique molecular identifiers. TCRdb called the PCR reads again in MiXCR, with one record for every CDR3 protein. Here the sample spans 120,000 to 150,000 distinct CDR3 sequences, around 10% being singletons. Study-level points and caveats: As was reported, about two months after transplant, alpha-beta T cells came from several hundred expanded graft clones. Most T-cell counts and diversity one year after the transplant came from T cells that were newly produced.

The CDR3 spans 14 residues. Germline CDR1 is SGHRS and CDR2 is YFSETQ. J was trimmed by 7 bases and V by 4 bases; bases with no gene match: 7. The source material was PBMCs, mostly from graft donor cells, sampled 180 days after TCRalphabeta/CD19-depleted stem cell transplant. The rearrangement joins TRBV5-1 to TRBJ2-1, with TRBD2 matching over 8 bases. The receptor's source is a female patient between 2 and 10 years old who had a stem cell transplant for congenital amegakaryocytic thrombocytopenia, so the T cells may come from the graft donor. CDR3 sequence (DNA): TGCGCCAGCAGCACAGGACTAGCTCAAAATGAGCAGTTCTTC. Translating gives CASSTGLAQNEQFF.